These 10 T cell receptor beta chains came from one sample sequenced in a study of shared clonotypes between healthy human individuals. Assay: immunoSEQ multiplex PCR; the TCRdb copy retains only in-frame clones and omits some. There are fewer than 650,000 clones in the sample; about three quarters occur only once, and roughly 13% lies in the top ten. The sample comprised PBMCs. The receptors here all came from a woman aged 40 to 50 in good health. Some clones in this sample may be carry-over from other donors' samples.

The rearrangement uses TRBV6-1 and TRBJ2-5, with TRBD2 as a possible D gene (5 bases). Trimming removed 0 bases at V and 9 bases at J, with 14 bases between. CDR3 length: 14 amino acids. From germline, CDR1 is MNHNS and CDR2 SASEGT. CDR3 in amino acids: CASSEAVLAEAQYF. CDR3 sequence (DNA): TGTGCCAGCAGTGAAGCCGTGTTGGCGGAGGCCCAGTACTTC.

The chain uses TRBV11-2 and TRBJ2-5, with 7 bases aligning to TRBD1. With 7 bases clipped from V and 2 bases from J, the junction kept 4 bases outside the gene matches. The germline V gene encodes CDR1 SGHAT and CDR2 FQNNGV. This CDR3 has 13 amino acids. CDR3 DNA: TGTGCCAGCACGGGGACAGCTCAAGAGACCCAGTACTTC. Translating gives CASTGTAQETQYF.

This rearrangement joins TRBV6-4 to TRBJ1-2, with TRBD1 matching 8 bases. The V gene's germline CDR1 is MRHNA and CDR2 SNTAGT. Trimming took 0 bases from V and 7 from J; bases not matched to a gene: 7. The CDR3 has 15 amino acids. The CDR3 DNA reads TGTGCCAGCAGTGACTCAGGACAGGGATTCACTGGCTACACCTTC. It translates to CASSDSGQGFTGYTF.

This clone showed up just once. CDR3 region: CASSLGYGGNTEAFF. The DNA of the CDR3 is TGTGCCAGCAGTTTAGGGTACGGCGGGAACACTGAAGCTTTCTTT. The rearrangement links TRBV27 to TRBJ1-1; D unclear. V gave up 2 bases and J gave up 1 base, with 11 bases separating them. CDR1 is MNHEY, CDR2 SMNVEV, per germline (reference sequence). The CDR3 has 15 amino acids.

The chain carries TRBV30 and TRBJ2-1, with D perhaps being TRBD1 or TRBD2 (6 bases each). This CDR3 spans 12 amino acids. Germline CDR1 GTSNPN, CDR2 SVGIG (reference sequence). Trimming stripped 5 bases from V and 7 bases from J, with 12 bases between. The CDR3 DNA reads TGTGCCTGGGCCAGGGGAGGAAATGAGCAGTTCTTC. Protein: CAWARGGNEQFF.

The genes are TRBV19 and TRBJ1-2; the match to TRBD1 covers 10 bases. V dropped 6 bases and J dropped 6; count of bases not matched to a gene: 10. The CDR3 sequence is 15 residues long. Germline CDR1 is LNHDA and CDR2 is SQIVND (reference sequence). CDR3 residues: CASSITSGTGDGYTF. The CDR3, as DNA: TGTGCCAGTAGCATTACATCCGGGACAGGGGATGGCTACACCTTC. The whole variable domain, remainder taken from reference TRBV19 and TRBJ1-2, is DGGITQSPKYLFRKEGQNVTLSCEQNLNHDAMYWYRQDPGQGLRLIYYSQIVNDFQKGDIAEGYSVSREKKESFPLTVTSAQKNPTAFYLCASSITSGTGDGYTFGSGTRLTVV.

The chain has TRBV19 and TRBJ1-1; D possibly corresponds to TRBD1 (6 bases). The germline gives CDR1 LNHDA, CDR2 SQIVND (reference sequence). Deletions cut 5 bases from V and 5 bases from J, with 12 bases between. This CDR3 contains 13 residues. The CDR3 here is CASSSNRETEAFF. The CDR3 DNA follows: TGTGCCAGTAGTTCCAACAGGGAAACTGAAGCTTTCTTT.

This clone has a handful of counts. The rearrangement links TRBV11-2 to TRBJ2-7; no reliable D call. The V end lost 6 bases, the J end lost 3 bases, and 9 bases lay between the germline ends. The CDR3 runs to 12 residues. Germline CDR1 and CDR2: SGHAT and FQNNGV. As DNA, the CDR3 is TGTGCCAGCAGACCCGACAACTACGAGCAGTACTTC. This sequence encodes CASRPDNYEQYF.

There are a few counts of this clone. The V gene is TRBV7-2, the J gene TRBJ2-3, with 11 bases fitting TRBD1. Germline-derived CDR1 and CDR2 are SGHTA and FQGNSA. This CDR3 comprises 18 residues. The J segment lost 2 bases and the V segment lost 1 base, leaving 8 bases of the junction unmatched. The CDR3 nucleotides are TGTGCCAGCAGCTTAGGCCGGGACAGGGGGTTTTACACAGATACGCAGTATTTT. Translating gives CASSLGRDRGFYTDTQYF.

The J gene is TRBJ2-7, the V gene TRBV6-5, with 10 positions matching TRBD1. The J segment lost 3 bases and the V segment lost 4 bases, leaving 9 bases of the junction unmatched. This CDR3 is 16 amino acids long. Germline V gene lookup returns CDR1 MNHEY and CDR2 SVGAGI. Written as DNA, the CDR3 is TGTGCCAGCAGTTCCATACCCGGGACAGGGGACTACGAGCAGTACTTC. Its translation is CASSSIPGTGDYEQYF.